What follows describes a single T cell receptor (beta chain). The sample comes from a study of OX40 agonist ivuxolimab in advanced cancers. Assay used: immunoSEQ multiplex PCR; TCRdb lists only in-frame clones, some missing. The sample contains roughly 35,000 clones, around 83% of which appear only once. The V and J ends lost 2 bases and 5 bases, in that order; junction bases with no gene match: 5. The CDR3 has 15 amino acids. Germline CDR1 ENHRY, CDR2 SYGVKD. The rearrangement joins TRBV10-3 to TRBJ2-7; the match to TRBD1 covers 11 bases. The sequence came from an adult with an advanced solid tumor such as melanoma, head and neck, liver or kidney cancer. Here the sequenced sample was CD4+ or CD8+ T cells sorted from blood, taken in a trial of the OX40 agonist ivuxolimab. CDR3 amino acids: CAISEPGQGADEQYF. CDR3 sequence (DNA): TGTGCCATCAGTGAGCCTGGACAGGGGGCCGACGAGCAGTACTTC.